The clone carrying this T cell receptor (beta chain) was detected only a few times. The entry originates in a study of blood T cells in healthy people across ages. The authors ran a second PCR of roughly 6 to 11 cycles using a sample-barcoded 5' primer and a J-beta primer mix. The template-switch adaptor was a 5' adaptor with 12 random nucleotides. It tagged each cDNA molecule. CDR3-containing paired-end reads numbered at least 2.5 million in each sample. Each CDR3 protein is one row after TCRdb ran MiXCR on the 5' RACE reads. Here the sample spans roughly 800,000 distinct CDR3 sequences, nearly 60% being singletons. Isolation of PBMCs gave at least 7 million cells per sample. Per sample, extraction of total RNA gave at least 5 micrograms in every case. Trimming stripped 4 bases from V and 5 bases from J, with 12 bases between. The germline CDR1 and CDR2 sequences are LGHDT and YNNKEL (reference sequence). This CDR3 spans 14 amino acids.

Specimen: blood. The chain employs TRBV3-1 and TRBJ2-1; TRBD1 or TRBD2 may be the D gene (6 bases each). This TCR came from a man aged 25-40 years in good health. Here the CDR3 DNA reads TGTGCCAGCAGCCTTCTCGGGGGCGACAATGAGCAGTTCTTC. Translation gives CASSLLGGDNEQFF.